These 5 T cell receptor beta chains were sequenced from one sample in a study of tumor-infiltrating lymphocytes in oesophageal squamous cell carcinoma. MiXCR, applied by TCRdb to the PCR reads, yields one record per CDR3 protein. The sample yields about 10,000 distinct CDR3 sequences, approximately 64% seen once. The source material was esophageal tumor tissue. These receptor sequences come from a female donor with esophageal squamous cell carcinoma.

This CDR3 reads CASGGMDTGELFF. The CDR3 DNA sequence: TGTGCCAGCGGAGGGATGGACACCGGGGAGCTGTTTTTT. The chain has TRBV6-1 and TRBJ2-2; tentatively, D is TRBD2 (6 bases). The germline V and J ends were trimmed by 8 bases and 3 bases, with 10 bases remaining between them. Germline V gene sequence: CDR1 MNHNS, CDR2 SASEGT. The CDR3 spans 13 residues.

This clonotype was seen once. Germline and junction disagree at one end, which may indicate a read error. CDR3 in amino acids: CASSPTGFDEQYF. DNA of the CDR3: TGCGCCAGCAGCCCGACAGGTTTCGACGAGCAGTACTTC. The V call is TRBV5-3, the J call TRBJ2-4, with D perhaps TRBD1 (6 bases). The J call is doubtful: the DNA matches TRBJ2-7 better. TRBV5-3 is an ORF, with its function uncertain. The CDR3 has 13 amino acids.

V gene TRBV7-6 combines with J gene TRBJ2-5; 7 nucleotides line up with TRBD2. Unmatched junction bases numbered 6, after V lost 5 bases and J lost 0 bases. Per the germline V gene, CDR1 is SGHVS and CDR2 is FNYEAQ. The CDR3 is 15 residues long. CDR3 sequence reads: CASSLIGRDQETQYF. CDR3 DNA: TGTGCCAGCAGCCTTATTGGGAGGGACCAAGAGACCCAGTACTTC.

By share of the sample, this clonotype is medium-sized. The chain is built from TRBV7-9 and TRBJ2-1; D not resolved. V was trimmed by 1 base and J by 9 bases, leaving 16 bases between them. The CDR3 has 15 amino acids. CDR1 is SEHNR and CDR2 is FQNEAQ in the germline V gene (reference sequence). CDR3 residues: CASSLDRSVAAEQFF. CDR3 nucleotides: TGTGCCAGCAGCTTAGATAGGAGCGTAGCCGCTGAGCAGTTCTTC.

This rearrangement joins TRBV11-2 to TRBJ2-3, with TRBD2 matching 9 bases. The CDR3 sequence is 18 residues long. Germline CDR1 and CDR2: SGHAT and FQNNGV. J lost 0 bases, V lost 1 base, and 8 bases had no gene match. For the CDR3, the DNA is TGTGCCAGCAGCTTAGGGGCGGGAGGGCTAAGAAGCACAGATACGCAGTATTTT. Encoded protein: CASSLGAGGLRSTDTQYF.